The source of this TCR beta chain is a study of T-cell reconstitution after alpha-beta-depleted transplantation in children. This clonotype has at least ten counts. V shed 5 bases and J shed 2 bases, with 15 bases lying between them. Germline CDR1 SGHAT, CDR2 FQDESV (reference sequence). The CDR3 has 16 amino acids. Unique molecular identifiers tagged the TCRbeta library. TCRdb re-analysed the PCR reads in MiXCR, keeping a single row per CDR3 protein. Seen here are 350,000 to 400,000 distinct CDR3 sequences, 10% to 15% observed once, and the top ten hold around 4.5%. This TCR came from a human donor who donated a stem cell graft to a child with Fanconi anemia. The chain links TRBV11-1 to TRBJ2-2, with D hard to call. Material: PBMCs, obtained from the stem cell graft. The CDR3 bases are TGTGCCAGCAGCACAAGGCTAACTATAAACACCGGGGAGCTGTTTTTT. Its protein product is CASSTRLTINTGELFF.